The T cell receptor beta chain described here comes from a study of blood T cell repertoires in COVID-19. Libraries were prepared by immunoSEQ multiplex PCR; TCRdb keeps only in-frame clonotypes and omits some of them. The sample has 250,000 or so clones, approximately 90% seen once. Per the germline V gene, CDR1 is SEHNR and CDR2 is FQNEAQ (reference sequence). J lost 1 base, V lost 6 bases, and 16 bases had no gene match. This CDR3 is built from 19 residues. This clone was seen only once. The source of this sequence is a woman aged 40 to 50 who had recovered from COVID-19. The chain links TRBV7-9 to TRBJ1-1; 11 bases are a match to TRBD1. Sequenced material: peripheral blood. The CDR3 spells CASRPRGTGGPLRNTEAFF. CDR3 bases: TGTGCCAGCAGACCTCGGGGGACAGGGGGTCCCTTGAGGAACACTGAAGCTTTCTTT.